This TCR beta chain comes out of a study of control samples from healthy donors and cancer patients. This CDR3 has 19 amino acids. The J segment lost 0 bases and the V segment lost 1 base, leaving 10 bases of the junction unmatched. Germline V gene data show CDR1 as MNHEY and CDR2 as SMNVEV (reference sequence). TCRdb keeps only in-frame clones here, not all; method: immunoSEQ multiplex PCR. The profile shows tens of thousands of clones, 65% to 90% of them singletons. The rearrangement uses TRBV27 and TRBJ2-4; 9 nucleotides align to TRBD1. Input material: PBMCs. This clonotype was sampled from a man aged 55 to 70 with head and neck cancer. CDR3 protein: CASSLFAPGQGLAKNIQYF. As DNA, the CDR3 is TGTGCCAGCAGTTTATTCGCTCCGGGACAGGGTCTAGCCAAAAACATTCAGTACTTC.